The clone carrying this T cell receptor (beta chain) was seen many times. Its antigen is unknown. TCR beta VDJ and CDR3 were profiled, and genomic DNA was the template. TCRdb reprocessed the reads via MiXCR and lists one record per CDR3 protein. This table has 200,000 to 250,000 distinct CDR3 sequences, around 45% appearing once. This specimen comes from a study of CD8+CD57+ T cells in acquired aplastic anemia. Study context: The DNA of sorted CD4+ and CD8+ cells averaged 3.2 ug. Study findings and constraints: No significant difference in CD8+ Simpson's diversity was found between patients and controls.

The CDR3 extends over 17 amino acids. Germline CDR1 SGHVS, CDR2 FQNEAQ. V was clipped by 4 bases and J by 4 bases; unmatched bases: 12. CD8+CD57+ cell expansion had been shown by flow cytometry in patients chosen for sequencing. This receptor was obtained from a human donor with aplastic anemia. The rearrangement uses TRBV7-8 and TRBJ1-2; 10 nucleotides line up with TRBD1. What was sequenced was sorted CD4+, CD8+, or CD8+CD57+ T cells (not recorded which) from PBMCs. CDR3 sequence reads: CASSSWLGDRGSYGYTF. The DNA of the CDR3 is TGTGCCAGCAGCTCCTGGTTGGGGGACAGGGGAAGCTATGGCTACACCTTC.